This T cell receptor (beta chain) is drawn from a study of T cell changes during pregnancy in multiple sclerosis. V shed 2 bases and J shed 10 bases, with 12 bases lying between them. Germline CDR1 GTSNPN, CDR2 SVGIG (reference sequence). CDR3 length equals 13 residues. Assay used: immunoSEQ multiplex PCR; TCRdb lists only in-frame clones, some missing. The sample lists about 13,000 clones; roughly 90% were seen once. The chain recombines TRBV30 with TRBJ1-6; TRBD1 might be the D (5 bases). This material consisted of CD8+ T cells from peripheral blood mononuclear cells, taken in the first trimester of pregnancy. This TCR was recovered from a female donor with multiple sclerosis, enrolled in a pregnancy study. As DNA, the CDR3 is TGTGCCTGGAGTCCGACCGGGGGATCACCCCTCCACTTT. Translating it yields CAWSPTGGSPLHF. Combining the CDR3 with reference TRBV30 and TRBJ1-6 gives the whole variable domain SQTIHQWPATLVQPVGSPLSLECTVEGTSNPNLYWYRQAAGRGLQLLFYSVGIGQISSEVPQNLSASRPQDRQFILSSKKLLLSDSGFYLCAWSPTGGSPLHFGNGTRLTVT.